This T cell receptor beta chain was identified in a study of identical twins. Study-level results: Clonotypes of the beta chain that were abundant in cord blood carried fewer insertions (memory repertoires showed none).

The CDR3 loop spans 13 amino acids. Per the germline V gene, CDR1 is SGHVS and CDR2 is FQNEAQ. Trimming pared 1 base from V and 8 bases from J, leaving 6 bases between. A universal primer binding site was introduced by template switching. The final cDNA contained unique molecular identifiers. TCRdb recomputed calls from the 5' RACE reads with MiXCR, one row per CDR3 protein. The profile shows approximately 490,000 distinct CDR3 sequences, around 22% of them singletons. Of note for this clonotype: The antigen remains unidentified.

Separately, the same data were catalogued under a study of yellow fever vaccine responses in identical twins.

Sequencing was carried out using CD4+ T cells sorted from blood. The chain carries TRBV7-8 and TRBJ1-6; D gene unclear. The source of this sequence is a woman between 18 and 29 years old in good health. CDR3 loop: CASSLVSDSPLHF. Written as DNA, the CDR3 is TGTGCCAGCAGCTTAGTGTCAGATTCACCCCTCCACTTT.